This T cell receptor beta chain was identified in a study of blood T cells in healthy people across ages. This clonotype was picked up many times. The antigen remains undetermined. Alongside a J-beta primer mix, a sample-barcoded 5' primer served in a second PCR lasting roughly 6 to 11 cycles. TCRdb independently ran MiXCR on the 5' RACE reads; one entry per CDR3 protein. The profile covers some 1.5 million distinct CDR3 sequences, with approximately 39% appearing a single time and more than 4% taken by the ten largest. General study results and limits: TCR beta diversity per million T cells fell roughly linearly with age.

Sequencing was carried out using blood. This TCR was recovered from a woman between 18 and 30 years old in good health.

The CDR3 reads CASSLLGQKINPLHF. CDR3 DNA sequence: TGTGCCAGCAGCTTACTGGGACAAAAGATCAATCCCCTCCACTTT. The V and J genes are TRBV7-2 and TRBJ1-6; D possibly corresponds to TRBD1 (6 bases). V shed 2 bases and J shed 13 bases, with 18 bases lying between them. The CDR3 covers 15 residues. Germline V gene data show CDR1 as SGHTA and CDR2 as FQGNSA. The full variable domain, rest sourced from reference TRBV7-2 and TRBJ1-6, is GAGVSQSPSNKVTEKGKDVELRCDPISGHTALYWYRQSLGQGLEFLIYFQGNSAPDKSGLPSDRFSAERTGGSVSTLTIQRTQQEDSAVYLCASSLLGQKINPLHFGNGTRLTVT.